This note documents a single T cell receptor beta chain sequence. This sample is drawn from a study of shared clonotypes between healthy human individuals. CD45RO negativity and positive selection for CCR7 defined naive CD8 cells, a population that excluded terminally differentiated effector memory CD45RA+ cells. Profiled with immunoSEQ multiplex PCR; TCRdb holds only in-frame clones, not every one. The data show just over 2,000,000 clones, 85% to 95% seen once. The sequence was collected from a man younger than 35 in good health. The sample taken for sequencing was naive CD8+ T cells sorted from blood.

The CDR3 sequence: CASSSSRTGDYGYTF. The CDR3 DNA reads TGTGCCAGCAGCTCCTCCCGGACAGGAGATTATGGCTACACCTTC. This chain connects TRBV6-1 to TRBJ1-2; 7 bases are a match to TRBD1. With 6 bases clipped from V and 5 bases from J, the junction kept 12 bases outside the gene matches. CDR1 and CDR2 from the germline V gene are MNHNS and SASEGT. There are 15 residues in the CDR3.